This is a list of T cell receptor beta chains from one sample in a study of CD8 T cells in ankylosing spondylitis. TCRdb used MiXCR to reprocess the 5' RACE reads, holding one entry per CDR3 protein. The repertoire holds roughly 48,000 distinct CDR3 sequences, with approximately 8% as singletons. The specimen was blood, either unsorted or a sorted T cell fraction (not recorded which). The receptor source for this set is a female donor with ankylosing spondylitis or in good health (not recorded which). CDR3s include the opening cysteine and the closing phenylalanine or tryptophan. Each record gives: V gene, J gene, D gene, clone size, CDR3 DNA, CDR3 protein. The D gene is left open where the match is weak. Clone sizes are given selectively: once, few, many, or a class where the clone is expanded.

TRBV5-1	TRBJ2-3	TRBD2	many	TGCGCCAGCAGCTTGGGTGCTAGCGGGGCCACAGATACGCAGTATTTT	CASSLGASGATDTQYF
TRBV7-7	TRBJ2-5	TRBD2	few	TGTGCTAGCAGCTTATCGCGGGGGAACCAAGAGACCCAGTACTTC	CASSLSRGNQETQYF
TRBV12-3/TRBV12-4	TRBJ1-1	NA	many	TGTGCCAGCAGTAGGACGGAGAACACTGAAGCTTTCTTT	CASSRTENTEAFF
TRBV11-2	TRBJ2-2	TRBD2	many	TGTGCCAGCAGCCTGCTGACCGGGACTAACAACGCGAACACCGGGGAGCTGTTTTTT	CASSLLTGTNNANTGELFF
TRBV12-3/TRBV12-4	TRBJ1-1	NA	NA	TGTGCCAGCAGTCTCACAGGGCGCATTGAAGCTTTCTTT	CASSLTGRIEAFF
TRBV24-1	TRBJ2-3	NA	many	TGTGCCACCGGGGGTACGAGAACAGATACGCAGTATTTT	CATGGTRTDTQYF
TRBV5-5	TRBJ1-1	TRBD1	few	TGTGCCAGCAGCCCCAGGGAGGGGGCGCCCACTGAAGCTTTCTTT	CASSPREGAPTEAFF
TRBV3-1	TRBJ2-2	NA	NA	TGTGCCAGCAGCCAAACAGAGTCGAACACCGGGGAGCTGTTTTTT	CASSQTESNTGELFF
TRBV28	TRBJ1-2	TRBD1	many	TGTGCCAGCAGTTTGACAGGGAACTATGGCTACACCTTC	CASSLTGNYGYTF
TRBV18	TRBJ2-3	NA	many	TGTGCCAGCTCACCACCCCAGACAGGATCGGCAGATACGCAGTATTTT	CASSPPQTGSADTQYF
TRBV7-2	TRBJ1-6	NA	NA	TGTGCCAGCAGCTCTTCGACAGCCTATAATTCACCCCTCCACTTT	CASSSSTAYNSPLHF
TRBV6-2/TRBV6-3	TRBJ2-1	NA	many	TGTGCCAGCACTGGACTACTCGACTCCTACAATGAGCAGTTCTTC	CASTGLLDSYNEQFF
TRBV5-1	TRBJ2-3	NA	many	TGCGCCAGCAGCTCCCTCAACACAGATACGCAGTATTTT	CASSSLNTDTQYF
TRBV20-1	TRBJ1-1	TRBD1	many	TGCAGTGCTAGAACGACAGGGGTGGGGACTGAAGCTTTCTTT	CSARTTGVGTEAFF
TRBV5-1	TRBJ2-5	NA	many	TGCGCCAGCAGCTTGGGCCTACCGGGATCGGAGACCCAGTACTTC	CASSLGLPGSETQYF
TRBV29-1	TRBJ2-2	NA	many	TGCAGCGTTGAAACAGGCACCGGGGAGCTGTTTTTT	CSVETGTGELFF
TRBV18	TRBJ2-4	NA	NA	TGTGCCAGCTCACCCGAGGGGGCCAAAAACATTCAGTACTTC	CASSPEGAKNIQYF
TRBV5-1	TRBJ2-5	TRBD2	NA	TGCGCCAGCAGGTCCGGGACTAGCGGGATGGTCCAGTACTTC	CASRSGTSGMVQYF
TRBV5-1	TRBJ2-5	NA	many	TGCGCCAGCAGCTTGGGGTTGGACAGACAAGAGACCCAGTACTTC	CASSLGLDRQETQYF
TRBV18	TRBJ2-1	NA	many	TGTGCCAGCTCACCTGTCTCAGAGTACAATGAGCAGTTCTTC	CASSPVSEYNEQFF
TRBV12-3/TRBV12-4	TRBJ2-7	NA	many	TGTGCCAGCAGTTTTGGTCCGAACTACGAGCAGTACTTC	CASSFGPNYEQYF
TRBV24-1	TRBJ2-1	NA	many	TGTGCCACCAGTGATTCCTACAATGAGCAGTTCTTC	CATSDSYNEQFF
TRBV30	TRBJ2-5	NA	many	TGTGCCTGGAGTGGACAAGAGACCCAGTACTTC	CAWSGQETQYF
TRBV5-1	TRBJ2-3	TRBD2	many	TGCGCCAGCAGCTTTCTCCGGGCGGGGGAGCTATCTAGCACAGATACGCAGTATTTT	CASSFLRAGELSSTDTQYF
TRBV5-1	TRBJ2-1	NA	many	TGCGCCAGCAGCCCCGTACTCAATGAGCAGTTCTTC	CASSPVLNEQFF
TRBV29-1	TRBJ1-3	NA	many	TGCAGCGTTGAATGGGGGGCTGGTGGAAACACCATATATTTT	CSVEWGAGGNTIYF
TRBV6-5	TRBJ1-1	NA	many	TGTGCCAGCAGTTACGAGGCAGTTAACACTGAAGCTTTCTTT	CASSYEAVNTEAFF
TRBV7-8	TRBJ2-2	NA	many	TGTGCCAGCAGCCACGTATGGGGGGCCGACACCGGGGAGCTGTTTTTT	CASSHVWGADTGELFF
TRBV29-1	TRBJ2-6	NA	NA	TGCAGCGTTGATTGGTCTGGATCTGGGGCCAACGTCCTGACTTTC	CSVDWSGSGANVLTF
TRBV11-2	TRBJ2-1	TRBD2	NA	TGTGCCAGCAGCCCCGGGAGGCCGGAGCAGTTCTTC	CASSPGRPEQFF
TRBV5-1	TRBJ2-5	TRBD2	many	TGCGCCAGCAGCTTAAGCGGGGGTATTGAAGAGACCCAGTACTTC	CASSLSGGIEETQYF
TRBV20-1	TRBJ1-2	NA	many	TGCAGTGCTAGAGATCCCGGCAGGGGCCCCTATGGCTACACCTTC	CSARDPGRGPYGYTF
TRBV5-1	TRBJ1-1	NA	many	TGCGCCAGCAGCTTGGCGAACCTGCCGAACACTGAAGCTTTCTTT	CASSLANLPNTEAFF
TRBV12-3/TRBV12-4	TRBJ2-1	NA	few	TGTGCCAGCACGCCGCGGTACAATGAGCAGTTCTTC	CASTPRYNEQFF
TRBV7-2	TRBJ1-4	NA	NA	TGTGCCAGCAGCTTCGGAGGGGCGGGCGAAAAACTGTTTTTT	CASSFGGAGEKLFF
TRBV20-1	TRBJ2-7	NA	many	TGCAGTGCTAGAGAGCGGCCGGGAACCTACGAGCAGTACTTC	CSARERPGTYEQYF
TRBV12-3/TRBV12-4	TRBJ1-1	TRBD1	many	TGTGCCAGCACCTGGGGACAGGGGGCGGGCACTGAAGCTTTCTTT	CASTWGQGAGTEAFF
TRBV7-9	TRBJ2-3	TRBD2	many	TGTGCCAGCAGCTTAGATCCGAGCGGGGGGGCGAGTGATACGCAGTATTTT	CASSLDPSGGASDTQYF
TRBV5-1	TRBJ1-3	NA	many	TGCGCCAGCAGCTTGCAGGGGATTTCTGGAAACACCATATATTTT	CASSLQGISGNTIYF
TRBV10-3	TRBJ1-6	NA	many	TGTGCCATCAGTGAGTCTTTGGGACGAGATTCACCCCTCCACTTT	CAISESLGRDSPLHF
TRBV6-2/TRBV6-3	TRBJ1-5	NA	many	TGTGCCAGCACTATCAGGGAGGGAATTTATAGCAATCAGCCCCAGCATTTT	CASTIREGIYSNQPQHF
TRBV5-1	TRBJ1-5	NA	many	TGCGCCAGCAGCTTGTTTCCACAGGGTGGGCAGCCCCAGCATTTT	CASSLFPQGGQPQHF
TRBV7-2	TRBJ2-5	TRBD2	NA	TGTGCCAGCAGCTTATCAAGCGGGGGGGCGGAGACCCAGTACTTC	CASSLSSGGAETQYF
TRBV2	TRBJ1-2	NA	NA	TGTGCCAGCAGTGAATTGGCCCGAGCTAACTATGGCTACACCTTC	CASSELARANYGYTF
TRBV12-3/TRBV12-4	TRBJ1-5	NA	many	TGTGCCAGCAGCTTGGCGTTGGGGGACAATCAGCCCCAGCATTTT	CASSLALGDNQPQHF
TRBV7-7	TRBJ2-3	NA	many	TGTGCTAGCAGCTTAGGCGCGGGTTACGCAGATACGCAGTATTTT	CASSLGAGYADTQYF
TRBV3-1	TRBJ1-4	NA	many	TGTGCCAGCAGCCAAGAAGTCATTCCCCATGAAAAACTGTTTTTT	CASSQEVIPHEKLFF
TRBV20-1	TRBJ2-1	NA	many	TGCAGTGCTAGTCGGCCCATTGGCTCCTACAATGAGCAGTTCTTC	CSASRPIGSYNEQFF